This section outlines one T cell receptor beta chain sequence together with its context. Its target is unknown. Sequencing used immunoSEQ multiplex PCR; TCRdb keeps in-frame clones, though not all of them. The sample records around 90,000 clones, 92% being singletons. This record belongs to a study of graft-versus-host responses after intestinal transplantation. As for the study in general: Recipients got multivisceral, liver-intestinal, or isolated intestinal transplants.

Study outcomes and limitations: GvH clones occurred in recipient marrow; some first appeared in ileum or blood. Individuals carrying graft-donor T cell macrochimerism showed high graft-versus-host to host-versus-graft clonal ratios in allografts.

CDR3 length: 18 residues. Unmatched junction bases numbered 10, after V lost 4 bases and J lost 0 bases. From germline, CDR1 is SGHRS and CDR2 YFSETQ. This sample comprised unstimulated CD4+ T cells sorted from spleen or lymph node cells, obtained before intestinal transplant. This receptor was taken from a human donor who received an intestinal transplant. The rearrangement uses TRBV5-1 and TRBJ2-1; 10 bases fit TRBD2. The CDR3 region is CASSPIAGGRSSYNEQFF. The DNA for the CDR3 is TGCGCCAGCAGCCCGATAGCGGGAGGACGATCCTCCTACAATGAGCAGTTCTTC.